This T cell receptor beta chain emerged from a study of blood T cells in healthy people across ages. Next came a second PCR, run for roughly 6 to 11 cycles, which used a sample-barcoded 5' primer along with a J-beta primer mix. MiXCR, applied by TCRdb to the 5' RACE reads, yields one record per CDR3 protein. The table lists about 510,000 distinct CDR3 sequences, about 27% of them singletons. The CDR3 consists of 15 residues. CDR1 is SGHTA and CDR2 is FQGNSA in the germline V gene. Trimming cost V 5 bases and J 0 bases, with 14 bases left between them. These same records also appear under a second study, on T cells of mothers and their children. Per that study: Every mother produced more than 10 million TCR beta CDR3 reads, whereas every child provided several million.

The sequenced material came from blood. The V call is TRBV7-2, the J call TRBJ2-7, with D possibly being TRBD1 (8 bases). The clonotype originates from a boy between 2 and 15 years old in good health. CDR3 in amino acids: CASSPGGGSSYEQYF. For the CDR3, the DNA is TGTGCCAGCAGCCCAGGGGGCGGGAGCTCCTACGAGCAGTACTTC.